This T cell receptor beta chain was sequenced for a study of beta chain features in type 1 diabetes. General observations from the study: Type 1 diabetes patients showed a moderate but significant shortening of TCRB CDR3s in all four CD4+ subsets.

With respect to this clone: Its antigen is undetermined.

cDNA synthesis used the whole RNA isolate, giving expressed TCRB sequences. Repertoires were generated with immunoSEQ multiplex PCR, while TCRdb's copy carries only in-frame clones and drops some. The data hold 640,000 or so clones, with roughly an eighth observed a single time. Germline CDR1 reads SNHLY; CDR2 reads FYNNEI. The CDR3 loop spans 16 amino acids. Trimming cost V 5 bases and J 1 base, with 16 bases left between them. The TCR originated in a man in his late teens or twenties with type 1 diabetes. V and J are TRBV2 and TRBJ2-3; D possibly uses TRBD1 or TRBD2 (7 bases each). The specimen was naive CD4+ T cells from blood. CDR3 region: CASSFATGRGTDTQYF. CDR3 in DNA: TGTGCCAGCAGTTTTGCGACAGGGAGGGGCACAGATACGCAGTATTTT.